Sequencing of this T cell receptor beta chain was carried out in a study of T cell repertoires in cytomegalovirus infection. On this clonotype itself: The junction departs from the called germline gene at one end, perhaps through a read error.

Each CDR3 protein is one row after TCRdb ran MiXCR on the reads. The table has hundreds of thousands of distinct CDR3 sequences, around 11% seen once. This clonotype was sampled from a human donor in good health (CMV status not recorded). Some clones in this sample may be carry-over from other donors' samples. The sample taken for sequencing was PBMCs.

The CDR3 reads CASTQKRSRAEAFF. In nucleotides, the CDR3 is TGTGCTAGCACCCAAAAAAGGAGTAGGGCTGAAGCTTTCTTT. The chain uses TRBV13 and TRBJ1-1; no clear D. Germline CDR1 reads PRHDT; CDR2 reads FYEKMQ (reference sequence). This CDR3 contains 14 residues.